The sequence of this TCR beta chain was determined in a study of T cells in Graves' hyperthyroidism and ophthalmopathy. RNA transcripts served as the template for amplifying TCR beta CDR3 regions. The TCR CDR3 first-round RT-PCR relied on the HTBI primer set. TCRdb analysed the multiplex PCR reads with MiXCR anew, one entry per CDR3 protein. The sample yields around 290,000 distinct CDR3 sequences, about an eighth seen once. Germline trimming cut 4 bases from V and 5 bases from J; bases unmatched to any gene: 4. Germline loops: CDR1 SGHTA, CDR2 FQGTGA. The length of the CDR3 is 14 residues. This clonotype was observed many times.

The receptor was derived from a woman between 25 and 40 years old with Graves' hyperthyroidism that later progressed to Graves' ophthalmopathy. The V and J genes are TRBV7-3 and TRBJ2-2; 7 bases match TRBD2. The sequenced sample consisted of blood. CDR3: CASSSHGGTGELFF. CDR3 bases: TGTGCCAGCAGCTCCCACGGGGGGACCGGGGAGCTGTTTTTT.